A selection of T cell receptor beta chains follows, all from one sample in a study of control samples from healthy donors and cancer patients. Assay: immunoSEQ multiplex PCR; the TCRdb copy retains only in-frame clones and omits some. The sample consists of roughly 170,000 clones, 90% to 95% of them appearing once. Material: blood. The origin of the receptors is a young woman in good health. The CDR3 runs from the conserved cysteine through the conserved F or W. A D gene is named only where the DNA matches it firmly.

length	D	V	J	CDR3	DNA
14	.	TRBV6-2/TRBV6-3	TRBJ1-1	CASSYQGLGTEAFF	TGTGCCAGCAGTTACCAGGGATTGGGCACTGAAGCTTTCTTT
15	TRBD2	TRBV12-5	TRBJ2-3	CASAVGTSGSDTQYF	TGTGCTAGTGCGGTCGGGACTAGCGGGTCGGATACGCAGTATTTT
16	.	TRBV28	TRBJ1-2	CASSKYTGTNYYGYTF	TGTGCCAGCAGTAAATACACCGGGACAAACTACTATGGCTACACCTTC
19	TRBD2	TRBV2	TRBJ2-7	CASSGGLAGSSKSSYEQYF	TGTGCCAGCAGTGGGGGACTAGCGGGTTCTTCAAAGAGCTCCTACGAGCAGTACTTC
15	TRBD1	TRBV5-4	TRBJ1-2	CASSFRGQESYGYTF	TGTGCCAGCAGCTTCAGGGGGCAAGAGAGCTATGGCTACACCTTC
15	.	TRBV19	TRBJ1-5	CASNPGGQGNQPQHF	TGTGCCAGTAACCCCGGGGGGCAGGGGAATCAGCCCCAGCATTTT
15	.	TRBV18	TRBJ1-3	CASSPAQGVGNTIYF	TGTGCCAGCTCACCTGCGCAAGGGGTCGGAAACACCATATATTTT
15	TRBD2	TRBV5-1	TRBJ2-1	CASSLGTGGYDEQFF	TGCGCCAGCAGCTTAGGTACGGGAGGGTACGATGAGCAGTTCTTC
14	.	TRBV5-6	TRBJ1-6	CASSFGTIEGPLHF	TGTGCCAGCAGCTTTGGGACTATTGAGGGGCCCCTCCACTTT
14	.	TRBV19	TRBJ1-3	CASSIAPFGNTIYF	TGTGCCAGTAGTATCGCCCCTTTTGGAAACACCATATATTTT
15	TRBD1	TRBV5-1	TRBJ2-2	CASSFRQGNTGELFF	TGCGCCAGCAGCTTTCGACAGGGGAACACCGGGGAGCTGTTTTTT
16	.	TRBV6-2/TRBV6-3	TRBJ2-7	CASSSPPPRQHYEQYF	TGTGCCAGCAGTTCTCCACCACCCAGACAGCACTACGAGCAGTACTTC
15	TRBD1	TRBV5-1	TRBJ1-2	CASSLGDRGYYGYTF	TGCGCCAGCAGCTTGGGGGACAGGGGGTACTATGGCTACACCTTC